Shown below are 24 T cell receptor beta chains from a single sample sequenced in a study of cytomegalovirus exposure and HLA in healthy donors. The PCR had 60 Vbeta and 13 Jbeta primers. Profiling relied on immunoSEQ multiplex PCR, and the TCRdb table lists in-frame clones only, not all of them. The sample includes about 160,000 clones, about four fifths of them seen just once. The sequenced material came from PBMCs. All receptors come from a girl under 18 in good health and CMV-seropositive.

The rearrangement links TRBV7-2 to TRBJ2-1, with 9 bases aligning to TRBD1. From germline, CDR1 is SGHTA and CDR2 FQGNSA. The trim removed 3 bases at V and 6 bases at J, leaving 0 bases unmatched. The CDR3 sequence is 13 residues long. The CDR3 region is CASSLDRGNEQFF. For the CDR3, the DNA is TGTGCCAGCAGCTTGGACAGGGGCAATGAGCAGTTCTTC.

J is TRBJ2-3 and V is TRBV9, with 11 bases fitting TRBD2. CDR3 size: 17 residues. Trimming cost V 4 bases and J 5 bases; bases outside gene matches: 12. CDR1 and CDR2 (germline): SGDLS, YYNGEE. In DNA form, the CDR3 reads TGTGCCAGCAGCCGTAGTTGGCTAGCGGGGGGAGTAGATACGCAGTATTTT. Residues: CASSRSWLAGGVDTQYF.

The CDR3 DNA is TGCGCCAGCAGCACCCGATCCTTAGCGGGGGGCACGGAGACCCAGTACTTC. This gives the protein CASSTRSLAGGTETQYF. V is TRBV5-1 and J is TRBJ2-5; 10 nucleotides match TRBD2. Trimming removed 4 bases from V and 5 bases from J; junction bases left unmatched: 14. Germline V gene data show CDR1 as SGHRS and CDR2 as YFSETQ. This CDR3 is built from 17 residues. Using reference TRBV5-1 and TRBJ2-5 for the parts outside the CDR3, the full variable domain is KAGVTQTPRYLIKTRGQQVTLSCSPISGHRSVSWYQQTPGQGLQFLFEYFSETQRNKGNFPGRFSGRQFSNSRSEMNVSTLELGDSALYLCASSTRSLAGGTETQYFGPGTRLLVL.

The rearrangement joins TRBV7-2 to TRBJ2-5; the D is unclear. Per the germline V gene, CDR1 is SGHTA and CDR2 is FQGNSA. V lost 4 bases and J 5 bases, leaving 8 bases between the germline ends. The CDR3 is made up of 12 amino acids. The CDR3 reads CASSSLLETQYF. The CDR3 DNA sequence: TGTGCCAGCAGCTCACTTCTGGAGACCCAGTACTTC.

For this clone: One junction end does not reproduce the germline sequence, and a read error may be involved. The chain carries TRBV15 and TRBJ2-3; D is uncertain. Germline V gene sequence: CDR1 LNHNV, CDR2 YYDKDF (reference sequence). This CDR3 comprises 15 residues. The CDR3 loop is CATRRLPTSTDTQYF. The DNA for the CDR3 is TGTGCCACCCGCAGACTGCCCACTAGCACAGATACGCAGTATTTT. Full variable domain (missing parts from reference TRBV15 and TRBJ2-3): DAMVIQNPRYQVTQFGKPVTLSCSQTLNHNVMYWYQQKSSQAPKLLFHYYDKDFNNEADTPDNFQSRRPNTSFCFLDIRSPGLGDTAMYLCATRRLPTSTDTQYFGPGTRLTVL.

The sample holds a few counts of this clone. The chain has TRBV5-8 and TRBJ2-1, with 11 bases matching TRBD1. Looked up from germline, CDR1 is SGHTS and CDR2 is YDEGEE. The CDR3 is made up of 16 amino acids. J was trimmed by 2 bases and V by 2 bases; bases with no gene match: 3. CDR3 in DNA: TGTGCCAGCAGCTTACTGGACAGGGGGCCCTACAATGAGCAGTTCTTC. Translated, it gives CASSLLDRGPYNEQFF.

The chain employs TRBV6-5 and TRBJ1-2; D remains ambiguous. CDR1 is MNHEY and CDR2 is SVGAGI in the germline V gene. The length of the CDR3 is 15 residues. Trimming took 2 bases from V and 6 from J, leaving 16 bases between them. DNA for the CDR3: TGTGCCAGCAGTTACCTAGAGAACCCCTTGGATGGCTACACCTTC. Translation gives CASSYLENPLDGYTF.

Only a few counts were recorded for this clone. The V call is TRBV30, the J call TRBJ2-3; D not resolved. There are 15 residues in the CDR3. From germline, CDR1 is GTSNPN and CDR2 SVGIG (reference sequence). The V and J ends lost 0 bases and 1 base respectively, with 11 bases between them. The CDR3, as DNA: TGTGCCTGGAGTGTGCTTATCGGTGGCACAGATACGCAGTATTTT. Its protein product is CAWSVLIGGTDTQYF.

The V call is TRBV7-3, the J call TRBJ2-5, with D possibly TRBD2 on 5 matching bases. Germline V lookup: CDR1 SGHTA, CDR2 FQGTGA. The V end lost 0 bases, the J end lost 1 base, and 6 bases lay between the germline ends. The CDR3 has 14 residues. Written as DNA, the CDR3 is TGTGCCAGCAGCTTAACCGGAGGCCAAGAGACCCAGTACTTC. It is translated as CASSLTGGQETQYF.

The chain joins TRBV28 to TRBJ2-2, with 13 bases matching TRBD2. This CDR3 is 18 amino acids long. Germline CDR1 MDHEN, CDR2 SYDVKM. The junction had 8 bases not matched to a gene; V was cut back by 6 bases and J by 1 base. CDR3 sequence (DNA): TGTGCCAGCAGCCAAGGACTAGCGGGAGTTCAGAACACCGGGGAGCTGTTTTTT. This gives the protein CASSQGLAGVQNTGELFF.

The chain couples TRBV5-6 to TRBJ2-1, with 7 bases lining up with TRBD2. This CDR3 comprises 18 residues. J lost 0 bases, V lost 0 bases, and 9 bases had no gene match. CDR1 is SGHDT, CDR2 YYEEEE, per germline. CDR3 bases: TGTGCCAGCAGCTTGGGACTAGCACCTGATTTCTCCTACAATGAGCAGTTCTTC. The encoded protein is CASSLGLAPDFSYNEQFF.

This clone occurred once. The chain carries TRBV18 and TRBJ1-3; D is possibly TRBD1 (5 bases). The CDR3 consists of 15 residues. The germline V gene encodes CDR1 KGHSH and CDR2 LQKENI. V was pared by 3 bases and J by 4 bases, with 13 bases between. The CDR3 here is CASSPMGGTGNTIYF. In nucleotides, the CDR3 is TGTGCCAGCTCACCGATGGGGGGGACCGGAAACACCATATATTTT.

This clone was counted only a few times. The rearrangement links TRBV5-1 to TRBJ1-1; possible D gene TRBD1, 6 bases. CDR3 length: 16 amino acids. CDR1 SGHRS and CDR2 YFSETQ come from the germline V gene. Trimming cost V 3 bases and J 0 bases, with 15 bases left between them. The DNA of the CDR3 is TGCGCCAGCAGCTGGACCCAGGGGCACATGAACACTGAAGCTTTCTTT. It specifies CASSWTQGHMNTEAFF.

The chain couples TRBV4-3 to TRBJ2-7, with 8 bases identical to TRBD2. The CDR3 is 17 residues long. CDR1 is LGHNA and CDR2 is YSLEER in the germline V gene. J was trimmed by 2 bases and V by 0 bases; bases with no gene match: 9. The CDR3 coding sequence is TGCGCCAGCAGCCAAGAAGCGCTAGCGGGCCAGCCCTACGAGCAGTACTTC. Amino acids: CASSQEALAGQPYEQYF.

The genes are TRBV9 and TRBJ2-5, with 9 bases fitting TRBD1. J gave up 4 bases and V 3 bases, and 4 bases lay outside the gene matches. The CDR3 runs 14 residues. Germline CDR1 reads SGDLS; CDR2 reads YYNGEE. In DNA form, the CDR3 reads TGTGCCAGCAGCGAGGGACAGGGTGGAGAGACCCAGTACTTC. Amino acid sequence: CASSEGQGGETQYF.

This clone was counted once. The V gene is TRBV21-1, the J gene TRBJ2-1; TRBD2, the D gene given by the table, was not confirmed from the DNA. TRBV21-1 is termed a pseudogene. The CDR3 spans 18 residues. The CDR3 region is CASTPPRRTSGRINEQFF. Written as DNA, the CDR3 is TGTGCCAGCACCCCGCCCCGTAGGACTAGCGGGAGGATCAATGAGCAGTTCTTC.

The rearrangement links TRBV11-2 to TRBJ2-3; no clear D gene. With 4 bases removed from V and 4 bases from J, the gap between germline ends came to 12 bases. The germline V gene encodes CDR1 SGHAT and CDR2 FQNNGV. This CDR3 spans 14 amino acids. The CDR3 here is CASSSDWQADTQYF. The CDR3 coding sequence is TGTGCCAGCAGCTCAGACTGGCAGGCAGATACGCAGTATTTT.

The chain is built from TRBV5-6 and TRBJ2-7; perhaps TRBD2 as D (7 bases). Germline loops: CDR1 SGHDT, CDR2 YYEEEE. Trimming pared 0 bases from V and 6 bases from J, leaving 13 bases between. CDR3 length equals 14 residues. CDR3 in DNA: TGTGCCAGCAGCTTGGTCCGGGGGGCTAGCGAGCAGTACTTC. Protein: CASSLVRGASEQYF.

The chain has TRBV6-5 and TRBJ1-2; no firm D call. V lost 6 bases and J 2 bases, leaving 13 bases between the germline ends. The CDR3 has 14 residues. Germline values: CDR1 MNHEY, CDR2 SVGAGI. CDR3 sequence: CASSSGQENYGYTF. The CDR3 region has the DNA TGTGCCAGCAGCTCCGGTCAGGAAAACTATGGCTACACCTTC.

The chain employs TRBV9 and TRBJ2-1; TRBD2 agrees at 11 bases. There are 14 residues in the CDR3. Germline-derived CDR1 and CDR2 are SGDLS and YYNGEE. The junction had 4 bases not matched to a gene; V was cut back by 3 bases and J by 8 bases. CDR3 in DNA: TGTGCCAGCAGCGAAGGACTAGCGGGCTATGAGCAGTTCTTC. This encodes CASSEGLAGYEQFF.

This sequence joins TRBV5-6 and TRBJ2-7, with 8 bases aligning to TRBD2. Trimming took 4 bases from V and 5 from J; bases not matched to a gene: 14. CDR1 is SGHDT and CDR2 is YYEEEE in the germline V gene. There are 16 residues in the CDR3. The CDR3 spells CASSPRRSGSRDEQYF. Here the CDR3 DNA reads TGTGCCAGCAGCCCCCGGCGAAGCGGGAGCCGCGACGAGCAGTACTTC.

This chain links TRBV10-1 with TRBJ2-3, with 8 positions matching TRBD2. The CDR3 is 16 amino acids. J was trimmed by 1 base and V by 4 bases; bases with no gene match: 7. The germline CDR1 and CDR2 sequences are WNHNN and SYGVQD (reference sequence). CDR3 sequence (DNA): TGCGCCAGCAGTGCCGCGGGGGGCCTGGGCACAGATACGCAGTATTTT. It translates to CASSAAGGLGTDTQYF.

CDR3 DNA sequence: TGCGCCAGCAGCTTGGTACCGGGGGCCTACGAGCAGTACTTC. Protein product: CASSLVPGAYEQYF. This chain connects TRBV5-1 to TRBJ2-7, with D perhaps TRBD2 (6 bases). Per the germline V gene, CDR1 is SGHRS and CDR2 is YFSETQ. Between the trimmed V and J ends, which lost 0 bases and 2 bases, there was a span of 9 bases. The length of the CDR3 is 14 residues.

In its sample, this clone was seen a few times. The chain is built from TRBV6-1 and TRBJ1-1; no clear D gene. The CDR3 is 13 amino acids. Germline V gene lookup returns CDR1 MNHNS and CDR2 SASEGT. V was trimmed by 2 bases and J by 7 bases, leaving 11 bases between them. The CDR3: CASSESWPLEAFF. Written as DNA, the CDR3 is TGTGCCAGCAGTGAATCTTGGCCCCTTGAAGCTTTCTTT.